This section outlines one T cell receptor beta chain sequence together with its context. Its antigen is undetermined. This sample is drawn from a study of T cell responses to AZD1222 COVID-19 vaccine. The study's findings and limits: Nearly half of the spike-specific TCRs reportedly recognize variant regions that carry no mutations. Clonal diversity was possibly underestimated; the donors were predominantly white British and more often female.

This table comes from immunoSEQ multiplex PCR, and its TCRdb copy is limited to in-frame clones, with some not included. Of about 180,000 clones listed, 70% to 90% are singletons. The CDR3 runs to 15 residues. The germline CDR1 and CDR2 sequences are WSHSY and SAAADI. V gave up 3 bases and J gave up 0 bases, with 11 bases separating them. The chain joins TRBV10-2 to TRBJ1-1; possibly TRBD1 for D (6 bases). This sequence was found in an adult in good health. This specimen was peripheral blood, taken on day 0 of AZD1222 vaccination. The CDR3 is CASSEWGAVNTEAFF. The CDR3 region has the DNA TGCGCCAGCAGTGAATGGGGGGCCGTGAACACTGAAGCTTTCTTT.